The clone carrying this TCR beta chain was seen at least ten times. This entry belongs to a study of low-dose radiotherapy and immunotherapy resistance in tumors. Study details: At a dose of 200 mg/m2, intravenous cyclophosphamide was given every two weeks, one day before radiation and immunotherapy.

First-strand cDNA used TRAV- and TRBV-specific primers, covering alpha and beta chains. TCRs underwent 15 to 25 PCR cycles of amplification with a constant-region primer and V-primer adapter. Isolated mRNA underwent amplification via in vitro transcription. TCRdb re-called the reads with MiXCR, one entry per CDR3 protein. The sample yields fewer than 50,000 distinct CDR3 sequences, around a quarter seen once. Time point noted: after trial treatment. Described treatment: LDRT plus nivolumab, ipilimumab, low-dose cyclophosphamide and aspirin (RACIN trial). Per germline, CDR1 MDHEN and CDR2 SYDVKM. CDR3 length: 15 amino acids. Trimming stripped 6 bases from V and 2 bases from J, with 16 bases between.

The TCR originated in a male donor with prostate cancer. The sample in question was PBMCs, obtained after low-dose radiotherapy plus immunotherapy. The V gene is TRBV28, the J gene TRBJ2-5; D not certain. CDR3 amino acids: CASSPSVGMQETQYF. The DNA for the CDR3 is TGTGCCAGCAGCCCCAGCGTGGGGATGCAAGAGACCCAGTACTTC.